In its sample, the clone carrying this T cell receptor beta chain was seen once. The antigen is not known. Measured with immunoSEQ multiplex PCR; TCRdb has only the in-frame clones, and not every one. The table lists about 67,000 clones, about 85% of them singletons, with 2% in the top ten. The data derive from a study of OX40 agonist ivuxolimab in advanced cancers. Study-wide context: A diagnosis of hepatocellular carcinoma, melanoma, renal cell or head and neck cancer was present in dose-escalation patients. Study observations and caveats: Clonal expansion by week 6 occurred in CD4+ and CD8+ blood T cells (at 0.1 to 3.0 mg/kg). In a subset of nonresponders, normalized T-cell clonal expansion was also low.

The CDR3 spans 12 residues. Germline CDR1 reads SQVTM; CDR2 reads ANQGSEA. Deletions cut 6 bases from V and 1 base from J, with 6 bases between. Sampling of blood occurred at baseline, cycle 4 day 1, and cycle 7 day 1. The clonotype was recovered from an adult with an advanced solid tumor such as melanoma, head and neck, liver or kidney cancer. This chain connects TRBV29-1 to TRBJ2-2; D unresolved. Source: CD4+ or CD8+ T cells sorted from blood, taken in a trial of the OX40 agonist ivuxolimab. Written as DNA, the CDR3 is TGCAGCGTACTACAGAACACCGGGGAGCTGTTTTTT. Translated: CSVLQNTGELFF.